Presented here are 8 T cell receptor beta chains from one specimen sequenced in a study of metastatic and nonmetastatic thyroid tumors (TCRdb year 2020). Before undergoing thyroid surgery, none of the patients had been given any kind of treatment. Preparation of the library involved PCR. TCRdb records Illumina HiSeq 4000 as the sequencer. Clones were called with MiXCR by TCRdb after fastp trimmed the public reads at Q25, and only in-frame beta chains were retained. The sample data list tens of thousands of clones, and 15% to 20% of these were observed just once. Together, the top ten hold roughly 30% of the sample. Specimen: blood. Every receptor here comes from a female donor with papillary thyroid cancer or a benign thyroid nodule (not recorded which). Some clones in this sample may be carry-over from other donors' samples.

This clone was counted only a few times. CDR3 sequence (DNA): TGTGCCAGCAGCTTTTTTGCTTTGGACACCGGGGAGCTGTTTTTT. Translated: CASSFFALDTGELFF. The chain recombines TRBV5-4 with TRBJ2-2; D call uncertain. Trimming removed 2 bases at V and 3 bases at J, with 11 bases between. Germline lookup yields CDR1 SGHNT and CDR2 YYREEE (reference sequence). This CDR3 has 15 amino acids.

The rearrangement joins TRBV7-6 to TRBJ1-5, with 7 positions matching TRBD1. The CDR3 totals 15 residues. Germline V gene sequence: CDR1 SGHVS, CDR2 FNYEAQ. V was clipped by 1 base and J by 4 bases; unmatched bases: 4. In nucleotides, the CDR3 is TGTGCCAGCAGCTTAGGACAGGGTGAGAATCAGCCCCAGCATTTT. Amino acids: CASSLGQGENQPQHF.

This clone is termed medium-sized. This sequence joins TRBV27 and TRBJ1-5, with D possibly TRBD1 on 5 matching bases. With 5 bases removed from V and 5 bases from J, the gap between germline ends came to 13 bases. This CDR3 contains 14 residues. Germline CDR1 and CDR2: MNHEY and SMNVEV (reference sequence). The CDR3 sequence is CASSPYGGDQPQHF. CDR3 DNA: TGTGCCAGCAGTCCCTACGGGGGGGATCAGCCCCAGCATTTT.

Ten or more counts support this clone. The chain uses TRBV6-1 and TRBJ1-1; TRBD1 aligns across 12 bases. Germline V gene data show CDR1 as MNHNS and CDR2 as SASEGT. The CDR3 totals 13 residues. The junction had 7 bases not matched to a gene; V was cut back by 7 bases and J by 10 bases. The CDR3 DNA reads as TGTGCCAGCATCCTCCGGGACAGGGGGCTAGCTTTCTTT. Its protein is CASILRDRGLAFF.

A few counts support this clone. This chain joins TRBV2 and TRBJ2-7, with D possibly being TRBD2 (6 bases). The CDR3 is 15 residues long. Trimming pared 7 bases from V and 6 bases from J, leaving 22 bases between. From germline, CDR1 is SNHLY and CDR2 FYNNEI. The CDR3 DNA reads as TGTGCCAGCATTCCCCCGGTACTCGGGGGTGGCGAGCAGTACTTC. This sequence encodes CASIPPVLGGGEQYF.

This clone was seen many times. The chain carries TRBV5-1 and TRBJ2-5, with D unclear. Germline V lookup: CDR1 SGHRS, CDR2 YFSETQ. The CDR3 contains 16 residues. Trimming took 2 bases from V and 0 from J, leaving 14 bases between them. The CDR3 DNA is TGCGCCAGCAGCTTATTTTCTATTGGGGACCAAGAGACCCAGTACTTC. It is translated as CASSLFSIGDQETQYF.

This clone was observed at least ten times. The chain combines TRBV2 with TRBJ1-1; 7 bases map to TRBD1. With V trimmed by 3 bases and J by 5 bases, 9 bases remained unmatched. Germline V gene lookup returns CDR1 SNHLY and CDR2 FYNNEI. This CDR3 has 15 amino acids. The CDR3 reads CASSEWEGTATEAFF. CDR3 nucleotides: TGTGCCAGCAGTGAGTGGGAGGGGACAGCGACTGAAGCTTTCTTT.

This clone was found a few times. This could be a read error, since a much larger clone is one nucleotide away. This chain joins TRBV5-1 and TRBJ1-4; the D is unclear. CDR3 length equals 13 residues. The germline gives CDR1 SGHRS, CDR2 YFSETQ. V dropped 4 bases and J dropped 7 bases, with 11 bases sitting between them. The CDR3 DNA is TGCGCCAGCAGCCGCCTAATCTGTGAAAAACTGTTTTTT. Translation: CASSRLICEKLFF.